What follows are 32 T cell receptor beta chains derived from one specimen sequenced in a study of shared T cell receptors in the human thymus. The data were produced by immunoSEQ multiplex PCR, yet TCRdb's version contains in-frame clones alone and is incomplete. The table has about 660,000 clones, approximately 87% seen once; the top ten hold approximately 0.0097%. These data were also filed under a second study, of human thymus T cells.

Sequenced input: thymocytes. The receptors derive from a boy less than two years old with a congenital heart defect.

This sequence joins TRBV28 and TRBJ2-2; no definite D call. V was trimmed by 4 bases and J by 3 bases, leaving 30 bases between them. Germline V gene data show CDR1 as MDHEN and CDR2 as SYDVKM. There are 21 residues in the CDR3. The CDR3 nucleotides read TGTGCCAGCAGTTCGGGTGTTTGGGTGAGCCAGCCACCCAGTCACACCGGGGAGCTGTTTTTT. It encodes CASSSGVWVSQPPSHTGELFF.

In this sample, this clone turned up once. V and J are TRBV2 and TRBJ1-1; no definite D call. This CDR3 region has 16 residues. Germline CDR1 reads SNHLY; CDR2 reads FYNNEI. Trimming took off 2 bases at V and 3 bases at J, with 16 bases between the two ends. CDR3 sequence: CASSESGNPEYTEAFF. The CDR3, as DNA: TGTGCCAGCAGTGAATCGGGAAATCCAGAATACACTGAAGCTTTCTTT.

This clone was seen just once. The chain links TRBV14 to TRBJ1-1; 8 nucleotides align to TRBD1. The CDR3 runs 16 residues. Looked up from germline, CDR1 is SGHDN and CDR2 is FVKESK. V trimming: 3 bases; J trimming: 0 bases; junction bases outside the gene matches: 6. The CDR3 loop is CASSHLRDRMNTEAFF. The CDR3 nucleotides are TGTGCCAGCAGCCATCTTAGGGACAGGATGAACACTGAAGCTTTCTTT. Variable domain in full (rest from reference TRBV14 and TRBJ1-1): EAGVTQFPSHSVIEKGQTVTLRCDPISGHDNLYWYRRVMGKEIKFLLHFVKESKQDESGMPNNRFLAERTGGTYSTLKVQPAELEDSGVYFCASSHLRDRMNTEAFFGQGTRLTVV.

The chain employs TRBV11-2 and TRBJ2-5, with 8 bases lining up with TRBD2. Unmatched junction bases numbered 11, after V lost 4 bases and J lost 1 base. Per germline, CDR1 SGHAT and CDR2 FQNNGV. The CDR3 has 17 amino acids. The CDR3 sequence: CASSSLGTSGSQETQYF. As DNA, the CDR3 is TGTGCCAGCAGCTCCCTCGGCACTAGCGGTTCCCAAGAGACCCAGTACTTC.

This clone was observed a few times. V gene TRBV28 combines with J gene TRBJ1-2; 7 bases agree with TRBD1. The CDR3 loop spans 16 amino acids. The ends lost 5 bases at V and 5 bases at J; junction bases unmatched: 14. Germline V gene lookup returns CDR1 MDHEN and CDR2 SYDVKM. DNA for the CDR3: TGTGCCAGCAGTCCCGACCGACAGGGATCAGGGTATGGCTACACCTTC. Translation: CASSPDRQGSGYGYTF.

The chain combines TRBV18 with TRBJ2-7, with TRBD1 matching over 11 bases. The CDR3 runs 17 residues. Germline values: CDR1 KGHSH, CDR2 LQKENI. J was trimmed by 5 bases and V by 2 bases; bases with no gene match: 11. In DNA form, the CDR3 reads TGTGCCAGCTCACCAATTCCTACCGGGACAGGGGGAGACGAGCAGTACTTC. This translates into CASSPIPTGTGGDEQYF. The entire variable domain, with the rest obtained from reference TRBV18 and TRBJ2-7, is as follows: NAGVMQNPRHLVRRRGQEARLRCSPMKGHSHVYWYRQLPEEGLKFMVYLQKENIIDESGMPKERFSAEFPKEGPSILRIQQVVRGDSAAYFCASSPIPTGTGGDEQYFGPGTRLTVT.

This chain connects TRBV5-4 to TRBJ1-1; TRBD1 matches at 11 bases. From germline, CDR1 is SGHNT and CDR2 YYREEE (reference sequence). J gave up 0 bases and V 4 bases, and 5 bases lay outside the gene matches. This CDR3 comprises 16 residues. The CDR3 sequence is CASSLGDRGMNTEAFF. CDR3 sequence (DNA): TGTGCCAGCAGCCTTGGGGACAGGGGGATGAACACTGAAGCTTTCTTT.

CDR3 nucleotide sequence: TGTGCCAGCAGCTTGGGGCCGAACTATGGCTACACCTTC. Its translation is CASSLGPNYGYTF. This chain joins TRBV5-6 and TRBJ1-2, with D hard to call. The CDR3 consists of 13 residues. Looked up from germline, CDR1 is SGHDT and CDR2 is YYEEEE. Trimming cost V 0 bases and J 2 bases, with 5 bases left between them.

The V gene is TRBV27, the J gene TRBJ1-1; D is perhaps TRBD1 (6 bases). V lost 6 bases and J lost 0, with 17 bases in between. The CDR3 runs 16 residues. Germline V gene lookup returns CDR1 MNHEY and CDR2 SMNVEV (reference sequence). The CDR3 DNA sequence: TGTGCCAGCAGGCGAACTTATTGGACAGTGAACACTGAAGCTTTCTTT. This codes for CASRRTYWTVNTEAFF.

This chain connects TRBV4-3 to TRBJ1-2; the D gene is possibly TRBD1 (5 bases). This CDR3 has 14 amino acids. Per germline, CDR1 LGHNA and CDR2 YSLEER. V lost 3 bases, J lost 8 bases, and 16 bases lay in between. The DNA of the CDR3 is TGCGCCAGCAGCCACCCCGGGGAGGGGCGAGGCTACACCTTC. Encoded protein: CASSHPGEGRGYTF.

This clone was seen just once. The chain employs TRBV2 and TRBJ2-1, with TRBD2 as a possible D gene (5 bases). CDR1 is SNHLY, CDR2 FYNNEI, per germline. V dropped 4 bases and J dropped 3 bases, with 7 bases sitting between them. CDR3 length equals 13 residues. The CDR3 spells CASSGGLYNEQFF. The CDR3 coding sequence is TGTGCCAGCAGTGGCGGGCTCTACAATGAGCAGTTCTTC. Together with reference TRBV2 and TRBJ2-1, the CDR3 gives the full variable domain: EPEVTQTPSHQVTQMGQEVILRCVPISNHLYFYWYRQILGQKVEFLVSFYNNEISEKSEIFDDQFSVERPDGSNFTLKIRSTKLEDSAMYFCASSGGLYNEQFFGPGTRLTVL.

CDR3 coding DNA: TGTGCCAGCAGCCGGGACAGGGGGCAATACGCCTATGGCTACACCTTC. This gives the protein CASSRDRGQYAYGYTF. The chain carries TRBV5-6 and TRBJ1-2; 12 bases agree with TRBD1. Germline V gene lookup returns CDR1 SGHDT and CDR2 YYEEEE. After removal of 4 bases from V and 4 bases from J, the junction contained 8 bases not matched to a gene. The CDR3 loop spans 16 amino acids. Full variable domain (missing parts from reference TRBV5-6 and TRBJ1-2): DAGVTQSPTHLIKTRGQQVTLRCSPKSGHDTVSWYQQALGQGPQFIFQYYEEEERQRGNFPDRFSGHQFPNYSSELNVNALLLGDSALYLCASSRDRGQYAYGYTFGSGTRLTVV.

This chain connects TRBV5-1 to TRBJ2-7, with 15 bases aligning to TRBD2. The J segment lost 9 bases and the V segment lost 4 bases, leaving 11 bases of the junction unmatched. The CDR3 is made up of 16 amino acids. Looked up from germline, CDR1 is SGHRS and CDR2 is YFSETQ. The CDR3: CASSPGLAGGFLWQYF. For the CDR3, the DNA is TGCGCCAGCAGCCCGGGACTAGCGGGGGGATTTTTGTGGCAGTACTTC.

The rearrangement links TRBV7-6 to TRBJ1-1; 8 bases match TRBD1. Trimming removed 5 bases from V and 4 bases from J; junction bases left unmatched: 9. CDR3 length: 15 amino acids. Germline CDR1 and CDR2: SGHVS and FNYEAQ. The CDR3 bases are TGTGCCAGCAGCACGTGGACAGGGCGGGCCACTGAAGCTTTCTTT. Residues: CASSTWTGRATEAFF.

The CDR3 loop reads CASSLGDRDTEAFF. The CDR3 nucleotides are TGTGCCAGCAGCTTGGGGGACAGGGACACTGAAGCTTTCTTT. The gene calls are TRBV5-6 and TRBJ1-1, with 9 bases matching TRBD1. Per germline, CDR1 SGHDT and CDR2 YYEEEE. J was trimmed by 3 bases and V by 0 bases; bases with no gene match: 0. The CDR3 covers 14 residues.

The V call is TRBV2, the J call TRBJ2-7; 8 positions match TRBD1. V dropped 3 bases and J dropped 3; count of bases not matched to a gene: 13. Germline-derived CDR1 and CDR2 are SNHLY and FYNNEI. The CDR3 sequence is 17 residues long. In DNA form, the CDR3 reads TGTGCCAGCAGTGAGTGGAGGGCTGGGACAGGAGTCTACGAGCAGTACTTC. Its translation: CASSEWRAGTGVYEQYF.

This clone was detected only once. This chain joins TRBV10-2 and TRBJ2-1; 8 nucleotides line up with TRBD1. V shed 3 bases, J shed 8 bases, and the junction held 6 bases outside the gene matches. Germline CDR1 reads WSHSY; CDR2 reads SAAADI. This CDR3 is built from 14 residues. The CDR3 coding sequence is TGCGCCAGCAGTGACTCAGGGGGCCGGGATGAGCAGTTCTTC. Amino acid sequence: CASSDSGGRDEQFF.

This clone was recorded only once. The chain carries TRBV7-2 and TRBJ2-1; 12 bases map to TRBD2. The CDR3 is made up of 15 amino acids. Trimming at V came to 5 bases and at J to 8 bases, leaving 7 bases not matched to a gene. Germline assignment: CDR1 SGHTA and CDR2 FQGNSA. The CDR3 DNA reads TGTGCCAGCAGCCTCCTAGCGGGGGGGTTCTATGAGCAGTTCTTC. Amino acid sequence: CASSLLAGGFYEQFF. Using reference TRBV7-2 and TRBJ2-1 for the parts outside the CDR3, the full variable domain is GAGVSQSPSNKVTEKGKDVELRCDPISGHTALYWYRQSLGQGLEFLIYFQGNSAPDKSGLPSDRFSAERTGGSVSTLTIQRTQQEDSAVYLCASSLLAGGFYEQFFGPGTRLTVL.

This clone showed up just once. CDR3 sequence (DNA): TGTGCCAGCAGGCACTTGAACACTGAAGCTTTCTTT. This sequence encodes CASRHLNTEAFF. The chain combines TRBV7-9 with TRBJ1-1; no firm D call. The CDR3 length is 12 residues. CDR1 is SEHNR, CDR2 FQNEAQ, per germline (reference sequence). V was clipped by 6 bases and J by 0 bases, with 5 bases between them.

This clone has only a few counts. This chain uses TRBV6-4 with TRBJ2-7, with TRBD1 matching 9 bases. Germline V gene lookup returns CDR1 MRHNA and CDR2 SNTAGT. The V and J ends lost 4 bases and 3 bases, in that order; junction bases with no gene match: 10. The CDR3 extends over 16 amino acids. CDR3 DNA: TGTGCCAGCAGTGGACCTCCGCCGGGACAGGGCTACGAGCAGTACTTC. Its translation is CASSGPPPGQGYEQYF.

V is TRBV11-2 and J is TRBJ2-3; maybe TRBD2 (6 bases). The length of the CDR3 is 15 residues. The V and J ends lost 1 base and 1 base respectively, with 9 bases between them. CDR1 is SGHAT and CDR2 is FQNNGV in the germline V gene. The chain's CDR3 is CASSLVGGRTDTQYF. The CDR3, as DNA: TGTGCCAGCAGCTTAGTGGGAGGCCGCACAGATACGCAGTATTTT. Combining the CDR3 with reference TRBV11-2 and TRBJ2-3 gives the whole variable domain EAGVAQSPRYKIIEKRQSVAFWCNPISGHATLYWYQQILGQGPKLLIQFQNNGVVDDSQLPKDRFSAERLKGVDSTLKIQPAKLEDSAVYLCASSLVGGRTDTQYFGPGTRLTVL.

The chain couples TRBV9 to TRBJ2-1, with 8 bases matching TRBD2. CDR3 length equals 16 residues. CDR1 and CDR2 (germline): SGDLS, YYNGEE. V shed 3 bases, J shed 8 bases, and the junction held 13 bases outside the gene matches. Written as DNA, the CDR3 is TGTGCCAGCAGCGCTTCCCCCCCGGGACTAGAGGATGAGCAGTTCTTC. Encoded protein: CASSASPPGLEDEQFF.

This rearrangement joins TRBV29-1 to TRBJ2-3, with D tentatively TRBD2 (5 bases). This CDR3 has 12 residues. Germline-derived CDR1 and CDR2 are SQVTM and ANQGSEA. Deletions cut 6 bases from V and 4 bases from J, with 11 bases between. The CDR3 DNA follows: TGCAGCGTCGCTTGGACTCCAGATACGCAGTATTTT. Translated: CSVAWTPDTQYF.

For the CDR3, the DNA is TGTGCCAGCAGTTTGGCAACTAGCGGGAATCACTACGAGCAGTACTTC. Its translation is CASSLATSGNHYEQYF. This chain uses TRBV28 with TRBJ2-7, with TRBD2 identical over 10 bases. Germline CDR1 reads MDHEN; CDR2 reads SYDVKM. Trimming removed 3 bases from V and 3 bases from J; junction bases left unmatched: 8. This CDR3 spans 16 amino acids.

The chain uses TRBV4-3 and TRBJ2-1; 15 nucleotides agree with TRBD2. V lost 1 base, J lost 7 bases, and 5 bases stayed unmatched. The germline V gene encodes CDR1 LGHNA and CDR2 YSLEER. This CDR3 comprises 17 residues. In DNA form, the CDR3 reads TGCGCCAGCAGCCAAGTCGGACTAGCGGGGGGGGGTAATGAGCAGTTCTTC. Its protein product is CASSQVGLAGGGNEQFF.

This chain connects TRBV6-1 to TRBJ2-7; 7 bases align to TRBD2. Germline assignment: CDR1 MNHNS and CDR2 SASEGT. The CDR3 has 16 amino acids. The V segment lost 3 bases and the J segment 0 bases; nucleotides outside the gene matches: 8. CDR3 nucleotide sequence: TGTGCCAGCAGTGACTTGAGGACTAGGCTCTCCTACGAGCAGTACTTC. The encoded protein is CASSDLRTRLSYEQYF.

This chain links TRBV10-2 with TRBJ1-4, with D possibly TRBD1 on 5 matching bases. This CDR3 region has 13 residues. Trimming removed 8 bases from V and 2 bases from J, with 9 bases in between. The germline CDR1 and CDR2 sequences are WSHSY and SAAADI. The CDR3 loop reads CASARDTNEKLFF. The CDR3 nucleotides are TGCGCCAGCGCCAGGGATACTAATGAAAAACTGTTTTTT.

The chain joins TRBV2 to TRBJ2-4; tentatively, D is TRBD2 (5 bases). CDR3 size: 17 residues. Germline V gives CDR1 SNHLY, CDR2 FYNNEI. V dropped 7 bases and J dropped 7 bases, with 26 bases sitting between them. The CDR3 DNA sequence: TGTGCCAGCATCCCACGGGGAGACCCCCAACCGGGGAACATTCAGTACTTC. Its protein is CASIPRGDPQPGNIQYF.

The CDR3 loop reads CASSVRDSECPGELFF. The DNA for the CDR3 is TGTGCCAGCAGCGTTCGGGACAGCGAATGTCCCGGGGAGCTGTTTTTT. The V call is TRBV28, the J call TRBJ2-2; TRBD1 matches at 7 bases. The V gene end was trimmed by 6 bases and the J gene end by 6 bases; junction bases not matched to a gene: 13. CDR3 size: 16 residues. Germline-derived CDR1 and CDR2 are MDHEN and SYDVKM.

The chain employs TRBV28 and TRBJ2-7; 9 bases match TRBD1. CDR3 length equals 13 residues. V lost 6 bases to trimming and J lost 6 bases; unmatched junction nucleotides: 6. Germline V CDR1 and CDR2: MDHEN, SYDVKM. The CDR3 sequence is CASRGQGGLEQYF. CDR3 sequence (DNA): TGTGCCAGCAGGGGACAGGGCGGCCTCGAGCAGTACTTC.

V usage is TRBV7-6 and J usage is TRBJ1-5; 8 nucleotides align to TRBD1. The CDR3 loop spans 16 amino acids. V gave up 3 bases and J gave up 3 bases; unmatched junction bases: 7. The germline V gene has CDR1 SGHVS and CDR2 FNYEAQ. Here the CDR3 reads CASSLRETGDNQPQHF. The CDR3 DNA reads TGTGCCAGCAGCTTGAGGGAGACAGGGGACAATCAGCCCCAGCATTTT. The entire variable domain, with the rest obtained from reference TRBV7-6 and TRBJ1-5, is as follows: GAGVSQSPRYKVTKRGQDVALRCDPISGHVSLYWYRQALGQGPEFLTYFNYEAQQDKSGLPNDRFSAERPEGSISTLTIQRTEQRDSAMYRCASSLRETGDNQPQHFGDGTRLSIL.

The chain couples TRBV5-6 to TRBJ1-1; D is undetermined. CDR1 SGHDT and CDR2 YYEEEE come from the germline V gene. The CDR3 totals 15 residues. Trimming cost V 1 base and J 2 bases, with 12 bases left between them. The CDR3 nucleotides are TGTGCCAGCAGCTTGAGAACAGATGAAAACACTGAAGCTTTCTTT. It specifies CASSLRTDENTEAFF.